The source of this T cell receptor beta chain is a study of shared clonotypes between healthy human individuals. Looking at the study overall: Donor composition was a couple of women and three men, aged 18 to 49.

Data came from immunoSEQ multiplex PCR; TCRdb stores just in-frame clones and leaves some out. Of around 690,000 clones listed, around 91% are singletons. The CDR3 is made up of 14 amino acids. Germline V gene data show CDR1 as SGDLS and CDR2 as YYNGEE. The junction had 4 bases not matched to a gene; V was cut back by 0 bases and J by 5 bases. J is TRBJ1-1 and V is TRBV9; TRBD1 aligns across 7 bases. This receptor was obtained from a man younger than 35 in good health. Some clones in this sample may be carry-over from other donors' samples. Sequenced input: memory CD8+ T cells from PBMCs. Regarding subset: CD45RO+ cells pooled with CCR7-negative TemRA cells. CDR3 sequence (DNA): TGTGCCAGCAGCGTAGCCTCAGGGGGGACTGAAGCTTTCTTT. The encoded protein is CASSVASGGTEAFF.